The clone carrying this TCR beta chain has a single count. Antigen unknown. There are 12 residues in the CDR3. V shed 5 bases and J shed 4 bases, with 7 bases lying between them. Germline V gives CDR1 SNHLY, CDR2 FYNNEI. These data come from a study of shared clonotypes between healthy human individuals. Study-level findings and limits: The genetic and exposure-history diversity represented was limited by few donors.

This table comes from immunoSEQ multiplex PCR, and its TCRdb copy is limited to in-frame clones, with some not included. This sample carries over 2 million clones, 85% to 95% of them seen once, and the ten largest clones take 0.13%. This sequence originates from a man aged 18 to 30 in good health. The sequencing sample was made of naive CD4+ T cells sorted from blood. Subset denoted: CD45RA+ positively selected. The chain uses TRBV2 and TRBJ2-3; unclear D gene. The CDR3 here is CASSQLPDTQYF. The DNA for the CDR3 is TGTGCCAGCAGTCAGCTCCCAGATACGCAGTATTTT.